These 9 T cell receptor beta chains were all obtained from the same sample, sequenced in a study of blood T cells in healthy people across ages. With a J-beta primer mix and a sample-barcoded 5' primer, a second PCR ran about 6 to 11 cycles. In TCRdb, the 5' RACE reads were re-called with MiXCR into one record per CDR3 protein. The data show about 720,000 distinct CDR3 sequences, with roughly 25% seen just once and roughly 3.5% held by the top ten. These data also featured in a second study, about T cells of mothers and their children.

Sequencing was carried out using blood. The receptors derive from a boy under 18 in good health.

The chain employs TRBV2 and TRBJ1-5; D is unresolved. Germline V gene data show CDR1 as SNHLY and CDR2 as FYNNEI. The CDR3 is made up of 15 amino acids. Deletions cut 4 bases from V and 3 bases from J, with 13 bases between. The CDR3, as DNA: TGTGCCAGCAGTGTACGATACCGCGACAATCAGCCCCAGCATTTT. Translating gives CASSVRYRDNQPQHF.

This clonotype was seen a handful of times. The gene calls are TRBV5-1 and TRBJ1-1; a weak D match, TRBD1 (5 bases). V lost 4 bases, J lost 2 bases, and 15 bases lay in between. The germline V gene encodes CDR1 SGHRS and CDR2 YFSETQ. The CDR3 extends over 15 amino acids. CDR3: CASSGAGQFNTEAFF. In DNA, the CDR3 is TGCGCCAGCAGCGGGGCAGGTCAATTCAACACTGAAGCTTTCTTT. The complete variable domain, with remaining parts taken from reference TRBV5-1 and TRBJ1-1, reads KAGVTQTPRYLIKTRGQQVTLSCSPISGHRSVSWYQQTPGQGLQFLFEYFSETQRNKGNFPGRFSGRQFSNSRSEMNVSTLELGDSALYLCASSGAGQFNTEAFFGQGTRLTVV.

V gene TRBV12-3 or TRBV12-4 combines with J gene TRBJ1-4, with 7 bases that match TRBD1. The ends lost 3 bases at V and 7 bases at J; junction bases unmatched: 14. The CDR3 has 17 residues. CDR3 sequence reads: CASSFSRGFDSGEKLFF. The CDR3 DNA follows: TGTGCCAGCAGTTTTTCCAGGGGGTTCGATAGTGGTGAAAAACTGTTTTTT.

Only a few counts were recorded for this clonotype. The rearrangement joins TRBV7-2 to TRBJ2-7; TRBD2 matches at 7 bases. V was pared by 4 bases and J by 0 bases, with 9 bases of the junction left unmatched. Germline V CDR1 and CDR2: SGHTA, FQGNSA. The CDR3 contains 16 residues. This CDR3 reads CASSYPRGTISYEQYF. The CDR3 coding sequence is TGTGCCAGCAGCTACCCTCGGGGGACTATCTCCTACGAGCAGTACTTC. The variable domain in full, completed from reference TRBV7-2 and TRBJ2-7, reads GAGVSQSPSNKVTEKGKDVELRCDPISGHTALYWYRQSLGQGLEFLIYFQGNSAPDKSGLPSDRFSAERTGGSVSTLTIQRTQQEDSAVYLCASSYPRGTISYEQYFGPGTRLTVT.

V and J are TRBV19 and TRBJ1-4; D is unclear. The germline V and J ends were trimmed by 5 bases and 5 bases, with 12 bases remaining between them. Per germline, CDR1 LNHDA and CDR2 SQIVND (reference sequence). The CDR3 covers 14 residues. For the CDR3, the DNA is TGTGCCAGTAGTCCTGGCAGGAACAATGAAAAACTGTTTTTT. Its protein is CASSPGRNNEKLFF.

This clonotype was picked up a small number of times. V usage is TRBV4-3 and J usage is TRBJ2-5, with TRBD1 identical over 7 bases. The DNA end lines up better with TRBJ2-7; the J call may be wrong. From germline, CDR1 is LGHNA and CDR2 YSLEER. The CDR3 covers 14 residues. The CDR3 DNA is TGCGCCAGCAGCCAAGATTCACAGGGGTACGAGCAGTACTTC. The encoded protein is CASSQDSQGYEQYF.

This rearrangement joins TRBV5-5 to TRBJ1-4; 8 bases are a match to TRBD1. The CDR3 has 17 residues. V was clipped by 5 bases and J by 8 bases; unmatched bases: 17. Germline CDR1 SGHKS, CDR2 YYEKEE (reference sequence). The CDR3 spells CASRPGQGGTSAEKLFF. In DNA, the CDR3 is TGTGCCAGCAGGCCCGGACAGGGAGGTACGTCGGCGGAAAAACTGTTTTTT.

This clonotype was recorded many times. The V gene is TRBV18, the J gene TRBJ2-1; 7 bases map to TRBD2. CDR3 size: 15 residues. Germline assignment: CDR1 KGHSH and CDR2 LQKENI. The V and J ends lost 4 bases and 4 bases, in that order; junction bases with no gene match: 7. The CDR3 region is CASSLQTSRYNEQFF. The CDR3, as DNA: TGTGCCAGCTCACTACAGACTAGCAGATACAATGAGCAGTTCTTC.

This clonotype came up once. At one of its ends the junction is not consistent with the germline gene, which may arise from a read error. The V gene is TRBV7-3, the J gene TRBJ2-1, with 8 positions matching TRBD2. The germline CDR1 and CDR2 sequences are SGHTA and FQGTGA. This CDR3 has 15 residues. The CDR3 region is CASSLGGGPYNVQFF. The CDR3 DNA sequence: TGTGCCAGCAGCCTCGGGGGGGGGCCCTACAATGTGCAGTTCTTC.